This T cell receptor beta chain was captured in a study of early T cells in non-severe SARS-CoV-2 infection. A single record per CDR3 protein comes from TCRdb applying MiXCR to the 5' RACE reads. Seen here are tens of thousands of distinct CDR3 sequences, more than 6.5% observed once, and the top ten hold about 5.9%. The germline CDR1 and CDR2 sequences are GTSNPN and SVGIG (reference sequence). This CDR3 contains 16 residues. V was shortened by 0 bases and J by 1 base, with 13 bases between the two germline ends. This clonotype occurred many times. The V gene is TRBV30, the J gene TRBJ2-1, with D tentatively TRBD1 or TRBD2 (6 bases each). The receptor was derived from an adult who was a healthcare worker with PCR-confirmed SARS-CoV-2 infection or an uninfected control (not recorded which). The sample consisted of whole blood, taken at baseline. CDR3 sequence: CAWSVLGGHSYNEQFF. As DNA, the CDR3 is TGTGCCTGGAGTGTACTCGGGGGCCATTCCTACAATGAGCAGTTCTTC.